This T cell receptor beta chain was recovered during a study of blood T cell repertoires in COVID-19. In the study overall: Material from acute and convalescent COVID-19 was sourced from the United States, Italy and Spain. In each case, the material was cDNA or gDNA derived from T cells, B-cell-depleted T cells, or PBMCs.

CDR1 and CDR2 from the germline V gene are KGHSH and LQKENI. V was clipped by 0 bases and J by 7 bases, with 12 bases between them. The CDR3 is 14 residues long. Methods used by the authors: Quantification of nucleated cells was approximated via reference gene primer amplification. Produced via immunoSEQ multiplex PCR; TCRdb's table is partial and in-frame only. The V and J calls and clone size come from that table; D and trimming were worked out from the DNA. The data contain around 64,000 clones, about 90% of them singletons. This receptor was taken from a man aged 45-65 years with active COVID-19. The chain recombines TRBV18 with TRBJ1-2, with D hard to call. Sequenced material: peripheral blood. CDR3 in DNA: TGTGCCAGCTCACCACCGATGCCTCTGGCTGGCTACACCTTC. Protein product: CASSPPMPLAGYTF. Filled out from reference TRBV18 and TRBJ1-2, the complete variable domain reads NAGVMQNPRHLVRRRGQEARLRCSPMKGHSHVYWYRQLPEEGLKFMVYLQKENIIDESGMPKERFSAEFPKEGPSILRIQQVVRGDSAAYFCASSPPMPLAGYTFGSGTRLTVV.